This T cell receptor (beta chain) was profiled in a study of T cell responses to AZD1222 COVID-19 vaccine (dated by TCRdb to about 2021). Some background on the complete study: A total of 230 or so trial participants underwent TCR sequencing, of whom roughly 210 received two doses of AZD1222 and roughly 25 received two doses of the MenACWY control vaccine. Enrollment into the trials was organized by age into subgroups of 18-55, 56-69 and 70-plus years, and those subgroups contained roughly 150, 30 and 60 TCR-sequenced participants, respectively. General study outcomes and caveats: In the small 56-69-year group, the increase in depth fell short of significance, most likely because of low power. Participants were mostly white British, with more females than males. The authors suggested clonal diversity may have been underestimated. Because no day 14 peak-response samples were available, the repertoires could be characterized only after the peak T cell response. Epitopes outside the regions mutated in the B.1.351 and B.1.1.7 variants were reportedly recognized by nearly half of the unique spike-specific TCRs. The whole spike protein was spanned by vaccine-associated CD4 TCRs, and dominant responses were seen in regions 160-218 and 743-854. After two AZD1222 doses, spike-specific TCR breadth and depth were significantly higher than at day 0 and than in MenACWY recipients. Conclusions about previously exposed vaccinees are limited because only six or seven AZD1222 recipients were SARS-CoV-2 seropositive at baseline.

The CDR3 regions of human TCRbeta chains were analyzed by immunosequencing. From the authors' description of their analysis: Repertoire TCRs were matched against a reference library of SARS-CoV-2-specific TCRs generated with the MIRA antigen-specificity platform. Breadth was defined as the fraction of unique TCRs that were SARS-CoV-2-associated. Depth was defined as the fraction of total T cells that were SARS-CoV-2-associated. Using the MIRA data, each spike-specific TCR was assigned both to the spike region to which the TCR was reactive and to a CD4 or CD8 class. Log10-transformed breadth and depth values were compared by one-way ANOVA with Sidak's multiple comparisons tests. What TCRdb holds here is the immuneACCESS table cut down to in-frame rearrangements. Part of the clones is not present; checked against another copy, under half of the missing clones reflect an unresolved V gene, and the others are unexplained. V and J calls and clone size follow that table, whereas D and trimming were derived from the DNA. The sample table holds about 100,000 clones, of which about 92% were seen once. Clones ranked in the top ten supply around 8.6% of the sample.

As concerns this clone: The antigen it recognizes is unknown. No base quality values were provided; no much bigger clone lies one nucleotide off.

The time point label, read with the paper, signifies: about 28 days (+/-7) after the second vaccine dose. Because spike-specific TCR depth and breadth did not differ between the two schedules, AZD1222 recipients who got a second dose at roughly 4 weeks were pooled with those who got a second dose at roughly 12 weeks. Samples from vaccinated people were obtained from the UK trials COV001 and COV002, which included a single-blind randomized controlled phase 2/3 trial of AZD1222 (ChAdOx1 nCoV-19) in healthy adults. For TCRbeta chain sequencing, PBMC samples from trial participants were taken at day 0 and at day 28 after the second dose. The germline V gene supplies CDR1 SGHDN and CDR2 FVKESK. Trimming costs V 2 bases and J 4 bases, and their ends lie 6 bases apart. The CDR3 numbers 13 residues from cysteine through phenylalanine. Solely the CDR3 DNA is kept, with 39 bases framed from the first base.

This TCR was sampled from an adult who received the AZD1222 COVID-19 vaccine. The material was peripheral blood, obtained 28 days after the second AZD1222 dose. The rearranged chain carries TRBV14 and TRBJ1-3; no confident D gene assignment can be made. The CDR3 is CASSQIQGNTIYF. DNA sequence: TGTGCCAGCAGCCAAATACAGGGAAACACCATATATTTT.